The present entry profiles one T cell receptor beta chain with its context. Its antigen is as yet unknown. These data are taken from a study of cytomegalovirus exposure and HLA in healthy donors. Looking at the study overall: Earlier results showed 120 million or so unique TCR beta sequences derived from approximately 170 million T cells.

PCR used 60 Vbeta primers and 13 Jbeta primers. How the authors handled the data: Approximately 73 million unique TCR beta chains, 8.5 million to 14 million shared, were counted in a later analysis. Data came from immunoSEQ multiplex PCR; TCRdb stores just in-frame clones and leaves some out. That table is the source of V, J and clone size, and D and trimming were worked out from the DNA. Here the sample spans around 140,000 clones, over 60% being singletons. Regarding the study as a whole: What a later analysis showed was that several of the most significant clusters appeared linked to common viral pathogens. The records held CMV serostatus as the only immune exposure information.

This CDR3 is 13 amino acids long. Germline loops: CDR1 MDHEN, CDR2 SYDVKM. Sequenced input: PBMCs. The genes are TRBV28 and TRBJ2-5, with TRBD1 matching 7 bases. The better agreement between TRBJ2-7 and the DNA end casts doubt on the J call. The clonotype was recovered from a woman aged 60 to 75 in good health and CMV-seronegative. CDR3 nucleotides: TGTGCCAGCAGCACGACAGGGACCGACGAGCAGTACTTC. Translating it yields CASSTTGTDEQYF.